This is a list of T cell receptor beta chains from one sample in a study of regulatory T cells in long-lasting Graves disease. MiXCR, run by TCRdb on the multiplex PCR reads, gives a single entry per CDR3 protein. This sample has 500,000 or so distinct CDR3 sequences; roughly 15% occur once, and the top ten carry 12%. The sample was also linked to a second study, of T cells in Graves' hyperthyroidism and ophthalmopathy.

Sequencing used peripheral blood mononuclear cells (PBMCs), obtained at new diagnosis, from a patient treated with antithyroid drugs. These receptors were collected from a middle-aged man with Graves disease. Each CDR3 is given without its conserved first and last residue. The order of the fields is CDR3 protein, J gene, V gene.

cdr3_aa: ASSLRANEQF
j_call: TRBJ2-1
v_call: TRBV5-4

cdr3_aa: AWSVLGGETQY
j_call: TRBJ2-5
v_call: TRBV30

cdr3_aa: ASSYGGTNNEQF
j_call: TRBJ2-1
v_call: TRBV6-2/TRBV6-3

cdr3_aa: ASSQVAGGVTYNEQF
j_call: TRBJ2-1
v_call: TRBV3-1

cdr3_aa: ASSSRGGWSTGELF
j_call: TRBJ2-2
v_call: TRBV28

cdr3_aa: ASSIALAGGQDGELF
j_call: TRBJ2-2
v_call: TRBV7-2

cdr3_aa: ASSPPVAGGPDEQF
j_call: TRBJ2-1
v_call: TRBV7-9

cdr3_aa: ASSLGWTYEQY
j_call: TRBJ2-7
v_call: TRBV11-2

cdr3_aa: ASSLAWLAGLNEQF
j_call: TRBJ2-1
v_call: TRBV7-2

cdr3_aa: ASSLAGTGLIYGYT
j_call: TRBJ1-2
v_call: TRBV11-2

cdr3_aa: ASSLSPTSYEQY
j_call: TRBJ2-7
v_call: TRBV7-9

cdr3_aa: ASSWSGDQPQH
j_call: TRBJ1-5
v_call: TRBV6-9